A single sample gave rise to the 20 T cell receptor beta chains below, sequenced in a study of blood T cell repertoires in COVID-19. Profiling relied on immunoSEQ multiplex PCR, and the TCRdb table lists in-frame clones only, not all of them. The repertoire holds under 450,000 clones, with roughly nine tenths as singletons. The sequenced sample consisted of PBMCs or T cells enriched from blood (not recorded which). These TCRs come from a woman aged 40 to 50 who had been exposed to COVID-19.

The V call is TRBV7-8, the J call TRBJ2-5; TRBD1 matches 7 bases. CDR1 SGHVS and CDR2 FQNEAQ come from the germline V gene. The length of the CDR3 is 14 residues. J lost 5 bases, V lost 8 bases, and 11 bases had no gene match. CDR3 bases: TGTGCCAGCGGTCCCGACAGGGCTGGGGAGACCCAGTACTTC. It yields the protein CASGPDRAGETQYF. The full variable domain, rest sourced from reference TRBV7-8 and TRBJ2-5, is GAGVSQSPRYKVAKRGQDVALRCDPISGHVSLFWYQQALGQGPEFLTYFQNEAQLDKSGLPSDRFFAERPEGSVSTLKIQRTQQEDSAVYLCASGPDRAGETQYFGPGTRLLVL.

This chain connects TRBV2 to TRBJ1-2, with D possibly matching TRBD1 (5 bases). The CDR3 totals 13 residues. V lost 5 bases and J lost 5, with 12 bases in between. The germline gives CDR1 SNHLY, CDR2 FYNNEI. CDR3 amino acids: CASSRGLGYGYTF. In DNA form, the CDR3 reads TGTGCCAGCAGTCGGGGGTTAGGTTATGGCTACACCTTC.

The gene calls are TRBV5-6 and TRBJ1-2; 7 positions agree with TRBD1. The CDR3 contains 14 residues. The ends lost 4 bases at V and 3 bases at J; junction bases unmatched: 6. Germline CDR1 SGHDT, CDR2 YYEEEE. The CDR3 region is CASSETGIYYGYTF. CDR3 in DNA: TGTGCCAGCAGCGAGACAGGGATTTACTATGGCTACACCTTC.

This chain uses TRBV11-3 with TRBJ2-2, with D possibly being TRBD2 (6 bases). The V gene's germline CDR1 is SGHNT and CDR2 YENEEA. This CDR3 is built from 18 residues. Trimming removed 5 bases at V and 6 bases at J, with 25 bases between. The CDR3: CASSPPWAGSITAGELFF. The CDR3 coding sequence is TGTGCCAGCAGCCCGCCGTGGGCGGGATCGATCACCGCCGGGGAGCTGTTTTTT.

The CDR3 DNA sequence: TGTGCCAGCAGTTTATCCTGGACAGGGGACGCTGAAGCTTTCTTT. Translated, it gives CASSLSWTGDAEAFF. V is TRBV27 and J is TRBJ1-1; 9 bases are a match to TRBD1. Germline trimming cut 0 bases from V and 6 bases from J; bases unmatched to any gene: 5. There are 15 residues in the CDR3. Germline V lookup: CDR1 MNHEY, CDR2 SMNVEV (reference sequence).

CDR3 sequence: CASSPGGQTLYEAFF. The CDR3 DNA reads as TGTGCCAGCTCGCCCGGGGGACAGACCCTTTATGAAGCTTTCTTT. The chain has TRBV18 and TRBJ1-1; 7 positions agree with TRBD1. The CDR3 contains 15 residues. The germline V gene has CDR1 KGHSH and CDR2 LQKENI. With 6 bases clipped from V and 7 bases from J, the junction kept 14 bases outside the gene matches.

The genes are TRBV5-1 and TRBJ2-3; the match to TRBD2 covers 14 bases. Germline values: CDR1 SGHRS, CDR2 YFSETQ. This CDR3 is 15 amino acids long. Unmatched junction bases numbered 2, after V lost 4 bases and J lost 4 bases. The CDR3 loop is CASSRLAGGADTQYF. In DNA, the CDR3 is TGCGCCAGCAGCAGACTAGCGGGGGGGGCAGATACGCAGTATTTT.

The chain links TRBV5-1 to TRBJ1-4; a possible D gene is TRBD1 (6 bases). This CDR3 is built from 15 residues. V was pared by 4 bases and J by 8 bases, with 18 bases between. Germline V gene data show CDR1 as SGHRS and CDR2 as YFSETQ. The CDR3 nucleotides are TGCGCCAGCAGCCCCCGGGAGGGGGTAGGGGAAAAACTGTTTTTT. The encoded protein is CASSPREGVGEKLFF.

The rearrangement uses TRBV11-3 and TRBJ2-3; 8 bases align to TRBD2. After removal of 5 bases from V and 1 base from J, the junction contained 8 bases not matched to a gene. The germline gives CDR1 SGHNT, CDR2 YENEEA. The CDR3 is 16 amino acids. The CDR3 coding sequence is TGTGCCAGCAGCGTGACTAGCGTTCGAGGCACAGATACGCAGTATTTT. Translating gives CASSVTSVRGTDTQYF.

This CDR3 reads CASSPRRREKTDTQYF. DNA of the CDR3: TGTGCCAGCAGCCCCCGACGCCGGGAGAAGACAGATACGCAGTATTTT. V and J are TRBV9 and TRBJ2-3; possibly TRBD2 for D (6 bases). The germline CDR1 and CDR2 sequences are SGDLS and YYNGEE. Trimming took off 4 bases at V and 3 bases at J, with 18 bases between the two ends. The CDR3 contains 16 residues. The entire variable domain, with the rest obtained from reference TRBV9 and TRBJ2-3, is as follows: DSGVTQTPKHLITATGQRVTLRCSPRSGDLSVYWYQQSLDQGLQFLIQYYNGEERAKGNILERFSAQQFPDLHSELNLSSLELGDSALYFCASSPRRREKTDTQYFGPGTRLTVL.

The gene calls are TRBV9 and TRBJ1-1; D perhaps matches TRBD1 (5 bases). Germline V gene sequence: CDR1 SGDLS, CDR2 YYNGEE. The CDR3 length is 16 residues. V was cut by 4 bases and J by 5 bases, with 21 bases left in between. CDR3 region: CASSPAGRGAGTEAFF. The CDR3 DNA reads as TGTGCCAGCAGCCCCGCCGGTAGGGGCGCAGGTACTGAAGCTTTCTTT.

The chain couples TRBV6-4 to TRBJ2-1, with TRBD2 identical over 11 bases. Trimming took 2 bases from V and 2 from J; bases not matched to a gene: 2. The CDR3 is 16 amino acids. Germline V gene data show CDR1 as MRHNA and CDR2 as SNTAGT. The DNA for the CDR3 is TGTGCCAGCAGTGACCAGGGACTAGCGGCCTACAATGAGCAGTTCTTC. Translation gives CASSDQGLAAYNEQFF.

This chain joins TRBV5-1 and TRBJ1-1; D is possibly TRBD1 (5 bases). Between the trimmed V and J ends, which lost 3 bases and 5 bases, there was a span of 17 bases. This CDR3 has 15 residues. Per the germline V gene, CDR1 is SGHRS and CDR2 is YFSETQ. The CDR3 coding sequence is TGCGCCAGCAGCTCGGCCCAGGGTTATGGGACTGAAGCTTTCTTT. Translating it yields CASSSAQGYGTEAFF.

This rearrangement joins TRBV21-1 to TRBJ2-7; the table's TRBD1 call for D was not verified on the DNA. TRBV21-1 corresponds to a pseudogene. The CDR3 has 16 residues. In nucleotides, the CDR3 is TGTGCCAGCAGCAAATTTCTGGGACAGGGGGTTTACGAGCAGTACTTC. This translates into CASSKFLGQGVYEQYF.

The chain has TRBV10-3 and TRBJ1-6; TRBD1 might be the D (5 bases). This CDR3 comprises 13 residues. Looked up from germline, CDR1 is ENHRY and CDR2 is SYGVKD. Trimming stripped 6 bases from V and 8 bases from J, with 11 bases between. As DNA, the CDR3 is TGTGCCATCAGGGGGACTCGCGATTCACCCCTCCACTTT. Protein: CAIRGTRDSPLHF.

This chain uses TRBV5-1 with TRBJ1-4, with 7 bases matching TRBD1. This CDR3 contains 14 residues. After removal of 4 bases from V and 6 bases from J, the junction contained 6 bases not matched to a gene. Germline CDR1 reads SGHRS; CDR2 reads YFSETQ. CDR3 sequence (DNA): TGCGCCAGCAGCCGCGATGGACAGGATGAAAAACTGTTTTTT. It specifies CASSRDGQDEKLFF. Using reference TRBV5-1 and TRBJ1-4 for the parts outside the CDR3, the full variable domain is KAGVTQTPRYLIKTRGQQVTLSCSPISGHRSVSWYQQTPGQGLQFLFEYFSETQRNKGNFPGRFSGRQFSNSRSEMNVSTLELGDSALYLCASSRDGQDEKLFFGSGTQLSVL.

V gene TRBV30 combines with J gene TRBJ1-5, with D hard to call. The CDR3 is 15 residues long. CDR1 and CDR2 (germline): GTSNPN, SVGIG (reference sequence). V lost 2 bases to trimming and J lost 6 bases, with 17 bases between them. CDR3 DNA sequence: TGTGCCTGGAGTAGCGCCGGCAGCCGCAGTCAGCCCCAGCATTTT. It translates to CAWSSAGSRSQPQHF.

With regard to this clone: Other DNA sequences within the sample encode an identical CDR3. This chain joins TRBV9 and TRBJ1-1, with TRBD1 as a possible D gene (5 bases). CDR1 is SGDLS and CDR2 is YYNGEE in the germline V gene. The CDR3 is made up of 14 amino acids. Trimming removed 3 bases from V and 1 base from J, with 10 bases in between. CDR3 in amino acids: CASSARQGNTEAFF. The CDR3 DNA reads TGTGCCAGCAGCGCTAGGCAGGGGAACACTGAAGCTTTCTTT.

This clone appeared once. The chain couples TRBV6-2 or TRBV6-3 to TRBJ1-2, with a possible D match to TRBD1 (5 bases). This CDR3 comprises 16 residues. Germline lookup yields CDR1 MNHEY and CDR2 SVGEGT. Trimming pared 2 bases from V and 4 bases from J, leaving 17 bases between. The CDR3 loop is CASSYLPGRRGYGYTF. CDR3 DNA: TGTGCCAGCAGTTACCTCCCAGGACGGAGGGGCTATGGCTACACCTTC.

The gene calls are TRBV25-1 and TRBJ2-7; perhaps TRBD1 as D (5 bases). Germline V gene data show CDR1 as MGHDK and CDR2 as SYGVNS. V was pared by 4 bases and J by 7 bases, with 17 bases between. CDR3 length: 14 amino acids. CDR3 residues: CASSAWAGLSEQYF. For the CDR3, the DNA is TGTGCCAGCAGTGCTTGGGCAGGGTTGAGTGAGCAGTACTTC.